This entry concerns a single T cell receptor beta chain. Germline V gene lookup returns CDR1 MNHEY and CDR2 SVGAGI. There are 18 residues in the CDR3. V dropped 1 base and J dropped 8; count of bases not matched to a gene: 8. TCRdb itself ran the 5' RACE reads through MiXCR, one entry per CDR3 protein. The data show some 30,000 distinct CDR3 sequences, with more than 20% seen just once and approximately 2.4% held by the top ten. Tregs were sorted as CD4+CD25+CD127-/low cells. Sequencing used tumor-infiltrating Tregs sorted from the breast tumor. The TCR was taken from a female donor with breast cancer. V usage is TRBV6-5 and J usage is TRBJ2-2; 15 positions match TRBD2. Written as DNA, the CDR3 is TGTGCCAGCAGTTACTGGACTAGCGGGAGGGCGTGGACAGGGGAGCTGTTTTTT. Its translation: CASSYWTSGRAWTGELFF.